The sequence of this TCR beta chain was determined in a study of CD8+ T cells in alopecia areata. RNA, once extracted, was reverse transcribed into cDNA for use as the sequencing template. Data came from immunoSEQ multiplex PCR; TCRdb stores just in-frame clones and leaves some out. Here the sample spans some 130,000 clones, around 50% being singletons. Germline V gene lookup returns CDR1 SGHRS and CDR2 YFSETQ. With V trimmed by 4 bases and J by 5 bases, 3 bases remained unmatched. The CDR3 runs 14 residues. V usage is TRBV5-1 and J usage is TRBJ1-4; TRBD1 aligns across 9 bases. This TCR came from a human donor with alopecia areata. Specimen: CD4+ T cells sorted from blood, collected at week 0. The CDR3 nucleotides are TGCGCCAGCAGCCCCACAGGGGGCAATGAAAAACTGTTTTTT. Residues: CASSPTGGNEKLFF.